One T cell receptor (beta chain) is described in this entry. Germline is not matched at one junction end, which may reflect a read error. The CDR3 consists of 14 residues. CDR1 PRHDT and CDR2 FYEKMQ come from the germline V gene (reference sequence). The data derive from a study of blood T cell repertoires in COVID-19. The overall study: COVID-19 samples collected from the United States, Italy and Spain covered acute and convalescent phases. Sources were T cells, B-cell-depleted T cells, or PBMCs; the material itself was cDNA or gDNA.

A Seattle source enrolled patients during active infection and followed them longitudinally. Original analysis: Using reference gene primer amplification, nucleated cell counts were estimated. Assay used: immunoSEQ multiplex PCR; TCRdb lists only in-frame clones, some missing. V, J and clone size derive from that table, while D and trimming were established from the DNA sequence. Of more than 300,000 clones listed, about 90% were seen once; the top ten hold 1.5% to 2%. This receptor was obtained from a woman aged 25 to 39 with COVID-19, enrolled during active disease. The sample comprised peripheral blood. J is TRBJ2-1 and V is TRBV13, with TRBD2 matching 13 bases. This CDR3 reads CASSLGLAGGSSLF. In DNA, the CDR3 is TGTGCCAGCAGCTTAGGACTAGCGGGGGGGAGTAGTCTCTTC.